Sequencing of this TCR beta chain was carried out in a study of blood T cell repertoires in COVID-19. Study context: Donors in the United States, Italy and Spain gave samples during acute or convalescent COVID-19.

Germline lookup yields CDR1 LGHNA and CDR2 YSLEER. CDR3 size: 16 residues. V was pared by 1 base and J by 4 bases, with 2 bases of the junction left unmatched. As originally analysed: Counts of nucleated cells, estimated from reference gene primer amplification, were obtained. The repertoire was sequenced with immunoSEQ multiplex PCR; TCRdb's copy has only in-frame clones and lacks some. V, J and clone size are those of that table, while D and trimming were read from the DNA. The sample comprises more than 70,000 clones, 70% to 90% of which are singletons, and about 7.2% rests with the top ten. The sequence derives from a man between 60 and 75 years old with acute or convalescent COVID-19. The specimen was peripheral blood. This sequence joins TRBV4-3 and TRBJ2-1; TRBD2 agrees at 12 bases. CDR3 sequence reads: CASSQGLAGVYNEQFF. The CDR3, as DNA: TGCGCCAGCAGCCAAGGACTAGCGGGGGTTTACAATGAGCAGTTCTTC.